This T cell receptor (beta chain) was recorded in a study of cytomegalovirus exposure and HLA in healthy donors (dated by TCRdb to 2016 to 2017). Context from the whole study: A later analysis indicated that the roughly 130 validation repertoires were generated on the platform also employed for the approximately 700 repertoires of the first cohort. The study aimed to test whether cataloging public T cell receptors could reveal signatures of past pathogen exposure. Besides the first cohort of around 670 subjects, a separate validation cohort made up of roughly 130 different subjects was used. The study combined high-throughput TCR immunosequencing, statistical association of individual TCRs with disease status, and machine learning to predict cytomegalovirus infection status. Overall study outcomes, separate from this receptor: While some public TCRs were present in many individuals, most TCR sequences turned up only very rarely across donors. Subsequent analysis determined that TCRs grouped into clusters in the first cohort also showed a tendency toward co-occurrence across the approximately 120 validation repertoires, and about 94% of cluster scores exceeded 0. A later analysis lacked HLA typing for the validation cohort, so it scored co-occurrence in that cohort across all 130 or so repertoires. In the study, roughly 160 TCR beta chains were listed as associated with cytomegalovirus. In vitro tests confirmed that a few of the cytomegalovirus-associated TCR beta chains recognize cytomegalovirus antigens. According to the authors, the approach could potentially be generalized to other disease states and immunological phenotypes. The classifier was reported to diagnose cytomegalovirus status with high specificity and sensitivity in both the original and validation cohorts.

The CDR3 runs 14 residues from the cysteine to the phenylalanine. The DNA shown is the 42-base CDR3, in frame from base 1. Deletion took 5 bases off V and 1 base off J, with a span of 11 bases between the germline ends. CDR1 is given as MNHEY and CDR2 as SVGAGI, both from the germline V gene. The donors were included in the validation cohort of 120 subjects, a group kept apart from the approximately 690-subject first cohort. This clone was observed a few times. The target of this receptor is not known. No much larger clonotype is one base removed from it; base qualities were not supplied. Library preparation used the immunoSEQ multiplex PCR assay. Processing in the source paper ran as follows. A statistical classification framework was developed to diagnose cytomegalovirus status using the catalog of TCR beta chain sequences. TCRdb carries this immuneACCESS record with in-frame sequences only. Its versions omit some clonotypes, under half of them owing to an unresolved V gene in the studies checked, with the rest unexplained. The V and J calls and clone size are taken from that table; D and trimming were inferred from the DNA. The sample includes roughly 190,000 clones, with roughly 86% observed a single time. Of the sample, approximately 7.7% is held by the ten largest clones.

The sequence is built from TRBV6-5 and TRBJ1-1; the D gene lacks a confident call. The source is a man aged 25 to 45 in good health and CMV-seropositive. Sample: PBMCs. The DNA sequence is as follows: TGTGCCAGCAGTCCCGCCCGACCGAACACTGAAGCTTTCTTT. This sequence encodes CASSPARPNTEAFF.